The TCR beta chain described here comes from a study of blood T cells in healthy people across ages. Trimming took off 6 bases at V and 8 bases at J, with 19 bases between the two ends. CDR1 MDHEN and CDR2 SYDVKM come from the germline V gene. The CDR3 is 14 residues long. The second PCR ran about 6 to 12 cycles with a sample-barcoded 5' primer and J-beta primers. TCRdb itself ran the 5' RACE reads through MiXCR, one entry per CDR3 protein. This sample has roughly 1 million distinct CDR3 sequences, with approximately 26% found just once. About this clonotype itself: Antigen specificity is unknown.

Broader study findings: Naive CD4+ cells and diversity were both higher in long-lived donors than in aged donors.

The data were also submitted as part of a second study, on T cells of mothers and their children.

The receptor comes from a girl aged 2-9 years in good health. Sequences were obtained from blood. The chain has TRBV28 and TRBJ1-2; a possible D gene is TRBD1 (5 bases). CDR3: CASSLTEMTEGYTF. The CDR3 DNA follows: TGTGCCAGCAGCCTGACAGAGATGACGGAGGGCTACACCTTC.